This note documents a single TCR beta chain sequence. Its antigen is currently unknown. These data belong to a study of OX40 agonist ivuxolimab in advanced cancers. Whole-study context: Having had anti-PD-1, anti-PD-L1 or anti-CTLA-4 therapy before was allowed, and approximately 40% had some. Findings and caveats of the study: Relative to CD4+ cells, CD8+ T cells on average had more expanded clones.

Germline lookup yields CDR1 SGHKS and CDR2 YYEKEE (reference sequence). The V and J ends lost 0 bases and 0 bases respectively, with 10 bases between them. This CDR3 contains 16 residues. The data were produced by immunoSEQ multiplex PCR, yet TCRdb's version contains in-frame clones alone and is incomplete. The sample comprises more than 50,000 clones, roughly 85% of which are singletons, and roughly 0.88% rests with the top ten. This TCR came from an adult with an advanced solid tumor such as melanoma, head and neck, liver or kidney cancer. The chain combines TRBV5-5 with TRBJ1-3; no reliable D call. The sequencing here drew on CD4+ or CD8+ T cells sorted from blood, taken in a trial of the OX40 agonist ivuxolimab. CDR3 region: CASSLAGGHSGNTIYF. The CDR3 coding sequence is TGTGCCAGCAGCTTGGCCGGAGGGCACTCTGGAAACACCATATATTTT. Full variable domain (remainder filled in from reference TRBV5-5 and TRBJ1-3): DAGVTQSPTHLIKTRGQQVTLRCSPISGHKSVSWYQQVLGQGPQFIFQYYEKEERGRGNFPDRFSARQFPNYSSELNVNALLLGDSALYLCASSLAGGHSGNTIYFGEGSWLTVV.